These 20 T cell receptor beta chains came from one sample sequenced in a study of blood T cell repertoires in COVID-19. Using immunoSEQ multiplex PCR, the repertoire was profiled, and TCRdb retains in-frame clones only, with some absent. The sample lists 140,000 to 150,000 clones; about 80% were seen once. The sequencing input was peripheral blood. The receptor source for this set is a man between 50 and 59 years old with acute or convalescent COVID-19.

The gene calls are TRBV19 and TRBJ2-3, with D possibly TRBD1 on 6 matching bases. Germline CDR1 is LNHDA and CDR2 is SQIVND (reference sequence). V was pared by 3 bases and J by 6 bases, with 19 bases between. The CDR3 is 16 amino acids. CDR3 DNA sequence: TGTGCCAGTAGTATCCTGTTCACAGGGAGCAGGGATACGCAGTATTTT. It specifies CASSILFTGSRDTQYF. Drawing the rest from reference TRBV19 and TRBJ2-3, the complete variable domain is DGGITQSPKYLFRKEGQNVTLSCEQNLNHDAMYWYRQDPGQGLRLIYYSQIVNDFQKGDIAEGYSVSREKKESFPLTVTSAQKNPTAFYLCASSILFTGSRDTQYFGPGTRLTVL.

In its sample, this clone was seen once. The chain uses TRBV7-6 and TRBJ2-2; 8 bases are shared with TRBD1. Germline lookup yields CDR1 SGHVS and CDR2 FNYEAQ. The length of the CDR3 is 13 residues. Unmatched junction bases numbered 1, after V lost 4 bases and J lost 6 bases. The chain's CDR3 is CASSSTGAGELFF. The CDR3 bases are TGTGCCAGCAGCTCGACAGGGGCCGGGGAGCTGTTTTTT.

The rearrangement links TRBV9 to TRBJ2-1, with 13 bases aligning to TRBD2. V gave up 4 bases and J gave up 0 bases; unmatched junction bases: 10. The CDR3 sequence is 19 residues long. The germline V gene encodes CDR1 SGDLS and CDR2 YYNGEE. CDR3 amino acids: CASSPTKTSGGYSYNEQFF. CDR3 nucleotide sequence: TGTGCCAGCAGCCCAACAAAGACTAGCGGGGGGTACTCCTACAATGAGCAGTTCTTC.

V is TRBV7-3 and J is TRBJ2-2; tentative D call: TRBD1 (5 bases). V gave up 4 bases and J gave up 5 bases, with 11 bases separating them. Germline V gene lookup returns CDR1 SGHTA and CDR2 FQGTGA. This CDR3 has 14 amino acids. The CDR3 loop reads CASSSSGLTGELFF. In DNA, the CDR3 is TGTGCCAGCAGCTCCTCAGGGCTGACCGGGGAGCTGTTTTTT.

This clone was counted a single time. The chain combines TRBV2 with TRBJ1-2; 7 bases agree with TRBD1. The CDR3 is 14 residues long. Trimming took 5 bases from V and 5 from J; bases not matched to a gene: 8. The germline gives CDR1 SNHLY, CDR2 FYNNEI. Here the CDR3 DNA reads TGTGCCAGCAGTCCCGGGACAGCCCGATATGGCTACACCTTC. Translating it yields CASSPGTARYGYTF.

The J gene is TRBJ2-2, the V gene TRBV29-1; 8 bases map to TRBD1. The CDR3 is made up of 14 amino acids. V lost 7 bases, J lost 3 bases, and 7 bases stayed unmatched. Germline CDR1 reads SQVTM; CDR2 reads ANQGSEA. This chain's CDR3 is CSAAQGADTGELFF. CDR3 DNA sequence: TGCAGCGCTGCGCAGGGGGCGGACACCGGGGAGCTGTTTTTT.

As regards this clone: Different DNA sequences within this sample yield the same CDR3. The V call is TRBV4-1, the J call TRBJ2-3; the match to TRBD2 covers 8 bases. The length of the CDR3 is 16 residues. With 4 bases clipped from V and 3 bases from J, the junction kept 9 bases outside the gene matches. Germline V lookup: CDR1 MGHRA, CDR2 YSYEKL. The CDR3 region has the DNA TGCGCCAGCAGCCGCTGGGGCGGGGGGTTTACAGATACGCAGTATTTT. Residues: CASSRWGGGFTDTQYF.

The V and J genes are TRBV14 and TRBJ1-2; TRBD1 aligns across 9 bases. Germline lookup yields CDR1 SGHDN and CDR2 FVKESK. V was clipped by 4 bases and J by 4 bases; unmatched bases: 4. The CDR3 spans 14 residues. The CDR3 here is CASSPPGQGYGYTF. The CDR3 nucleotides are TGTGCCAGCAGCCCTCCGGGACAGGGCTATGGCTACACCTTC.

The J gene is TRBJ1-6, the V gene TRBV7-6; D remains unclear. V lost 4 bases and J lost 6, with 13 bases in between. The CDR3 sequence is 15 residues long. From germline, CDR1 is SGHVS and CDR2 FNYEAQ. This CDR3 reads CASSSLSDLNSPLHF. CDR3 DNA sequence: TGTGCCAGCAGCTCCCTCAGTGATCTTAATTCACCCCTCCACTTT.

This clone was picked up one time. The chain has TRBV5-6 and TRBJ1-2; D remains unclear. The V gene lost 2 bases and the J gene lost 7 bases, with 15 bases spanning the gap. The CDR3 covers 14 residues. The germline V gene has CDR1 SGHDT and CDR2 YYEEEE. CDR3 loop: CASSFSRAWGGYTF. CDR3 nucleotide sequence: TGTGCCAGCAGCTTCTCGAGGGCCTGGGGTGGCTACACCTTC.

The gene calls are TRBV24-1 and TRBJ2-5; TRBD1 aligns across 7 bases. Trimming at V came to 4 bases and at J to 3 bases, leaving 10 bases not matched to a gene. The CDR3 totals 16 residues. CDR1 and CDR2 from the germline V gene are KGHDR and SFDVKD. The CDR3 DNA reads as TGTGCCACCAGTGAACTGGAGGCAGGGGGAGAAGAGACCCAGTACTTC. It translates to CATSELEAGGEETQYF.

V usage is TRBV4-2 and J usage is TRBJ2-6; TRBD1 aligns across 7 bases. The V segment lost 4 bases and the J segment 0 bases; nucleotides outside the gene matches: 18. The CDR3 is 21 residues long. Germline V gene lookup returns CDR1 LGHNA and CDR2 YNFKEQ. CDR3 bases: TGTGCCAGCAGCCCATCCAGGGGGACGCCCTATCTTACCTCTGGGGCCAACGTCCTGACTTTC. It translates to CASSPSRGTPYLTSGANVLTF.

The chain's CDR3 is CASSSPDRDYTGIQPQHF. The CDR3 DNA reads TGCGCCAGCAGCTCACCGGACAGGGACTACACGGGGATTCAGCCCCAGCATTTT. V and J are TRBV5-1 and TRBJ1-5; TRBD1 agrees at 8 bases. The CDR3 is made up of 18 amino acids. Per the germline V gene, CDR1 is SGHRS and CDR2 is YFSETQ. Unmatched junction bases numbered 17, after V lost 3 bases and J lost 6 bases.

The genes are TRBV7-6 and TRBJ2-5; 11 positions match TRBD2. Looked up from germline, CDR1 is SGHVS and CDR2 is FNYEAQ. The CDR3 totals 19 residues. Trimming removed 3 bases from V and 0 bases from J; junction bases left unmatched: 12. This CDR3 reads CASSFSTSGGQKYQETQYF. Here the CDR3 DNA reads TGTGCCAGCAGCTTCTCAACTAGCGGGGGCCAGAAGTACCAAGAGACCCAGTACTTC.

The chain recombines TRBV5-1 with TRBJ1-1, with TRBD1 matching over 8 bases. The CDR3 loop spans 15 amino acids. V shed 4 bases and J 8 bases; nucleotides not matched to a gene: 13. Germline V CDR1 and CDR2: SGHRS, YFSETQ. The CDR3 nucleotides read TGCGCCAGCAGCCCAATTGACAGGGGAGGTCTCGAAGCTTTCTTT. Translated, it gives CASSPIDRGGLEAFF.

Note on this clone: Other DNA sequences in the sample encode the same CDR3. The chain uses TRBV5-1 and TRBJ2-7; 9 bases are a match to TRBD1. V shed 0 bases and J 6 bases; nucleotides not matched to a gene: 1. The CDR3 is 13 amino acids. Per germline, CDR1 SGHRS and CDR2 YFSETQ. In DNA form, the CDR3 reads TGCGCCAGCAGCTTGGGGGACAGGGCCGAGCAGTACTTC. It translates to CASSLGDRAEQYF.

The chain employs TRBV5-4 and TRBJ1-1; TRBD1 agrees at 7 bases. Germline trimming cut 0 bases from V and 3 bases from J; bases unmatched to any gene: 2. Germline CDR1 SGHNT, CDR2 YYREEE (reference sequence). CDR3 length: 14 amino acids. In nucleotides, the CDR3 is TGTGCCAGCAGCTTGGTTGGGACAGACACTGAAGCTTTCTTT. Residues: CASSLVGTDTEAFF.

The chain combines TRBV7-8 with TRBJ1-5; D not certain. Germline V gives CDR1 SGHVS, CDR2 FQNEAQ. CDR3 size: 18 residues. The V gene lost 0 bases and the J gene lost 4 bases, with 19 bases spanning the gap. The CDR3, as DNA: TGTGCCAGCAGCTTAGCAATCCTCGGTCCTACGGGGAATCAGCCCCAGCATTTT. Its protein product is CASSLAILGPTGNQPQHF.

This clone was detected only a few times. CDR3 DNA sequence: TGTGCCAGCAGCCCCACATCGCGGGGGGTCACAGGGGAGCTGTTTTTT. This gives the protein CASSPTSRGVTGELFF. The chain is built from TRBV7-2 and TRBJ2-2, with TRBD2 matching 8 bases. With V trimmed by 5 bases and J by 8 bases, 13 bases remained unmatched. The CDR3 loop spans 16 amino acids. Germline assignment: CDR1 SGHTA and CDR2 FQGNSA.

The chain uses TRBV11-2 and TRBJ2-5, with D tentatively TRBD1 (5 bases). V lost 5 bases, J lost 9 bases, and 19 bases lay in between. Germline CDR1 is SGHAT and CDR2 is FQNNGV. CDR3 length: 14 amino acids. The CDR3 bases are TGTGCCAGCAGCCCTGACAGAATCTCTGGGGCCCAGTACTTC. Translated, it gives CASSPDRISGAQYF.